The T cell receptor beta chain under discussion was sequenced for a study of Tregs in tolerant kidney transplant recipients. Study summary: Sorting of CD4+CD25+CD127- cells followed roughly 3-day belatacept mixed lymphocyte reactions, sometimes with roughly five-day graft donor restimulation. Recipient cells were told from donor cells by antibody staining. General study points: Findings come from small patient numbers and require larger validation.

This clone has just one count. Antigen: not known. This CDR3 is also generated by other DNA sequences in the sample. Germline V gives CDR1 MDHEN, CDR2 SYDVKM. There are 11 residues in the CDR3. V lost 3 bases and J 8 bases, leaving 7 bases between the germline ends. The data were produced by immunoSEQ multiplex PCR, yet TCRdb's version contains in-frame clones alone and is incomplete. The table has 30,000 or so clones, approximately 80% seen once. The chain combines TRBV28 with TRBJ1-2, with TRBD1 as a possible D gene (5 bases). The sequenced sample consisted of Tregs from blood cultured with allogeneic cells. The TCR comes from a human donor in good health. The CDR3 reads CASSLGRGYTF. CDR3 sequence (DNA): TGTGCCAGCAGTTTGGGGCGGGGCTACACCTTC.